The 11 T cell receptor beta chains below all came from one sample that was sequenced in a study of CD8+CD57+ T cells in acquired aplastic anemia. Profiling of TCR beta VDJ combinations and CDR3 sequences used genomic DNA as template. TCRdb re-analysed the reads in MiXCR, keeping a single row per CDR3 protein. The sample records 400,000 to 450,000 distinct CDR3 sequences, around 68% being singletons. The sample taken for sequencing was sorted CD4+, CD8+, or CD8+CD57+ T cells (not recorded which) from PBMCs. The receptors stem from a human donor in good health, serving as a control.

In nucleotides, the CDR3 is TGTGCCAGCAGCGCTACGACAGGTAATGAGCAGTTCTTC. Translation gives CASSATTGNEQFF. The chain recombines TRBV11-2 with TRBJ2-1; D is perhaps TRBD1 (6 bases). V dropped 5 bases and J dropped 7 bases, with 12 bases sitting between them. This CDR3 is 13 amino acids long. Per germline, CDR1 SGHAT and CDR2 FQNNGV. The entire variable domain, with the rest obtained from reference TRBV11-2 and TRBJ2-1, is as follows: EAGVAQSPRYKIIEKRQSVAFWCNPISGHATLYWYQQILGQGPKLLIQFQNNGVVDDSQLPKDRFSAERLKGVDSTLKIQPAKLEDSAVYLCASSATTGNEQFFGPGTRLTVL.

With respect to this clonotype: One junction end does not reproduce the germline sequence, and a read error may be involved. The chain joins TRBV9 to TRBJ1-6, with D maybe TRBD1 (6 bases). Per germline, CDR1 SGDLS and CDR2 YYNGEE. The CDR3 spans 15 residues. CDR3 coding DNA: TGTGCCAGCAGCTTGGGCCAGGGGCATAATTCACACCTCCACTTT. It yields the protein CASSLGQGHNSHLHF.

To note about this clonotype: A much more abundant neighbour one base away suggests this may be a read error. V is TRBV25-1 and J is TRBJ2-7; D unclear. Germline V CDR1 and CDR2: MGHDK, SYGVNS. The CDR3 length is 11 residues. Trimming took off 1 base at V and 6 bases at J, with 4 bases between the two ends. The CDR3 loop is CASSELSEQYF. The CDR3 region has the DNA TGTGCCAGCAGTGAATTAAGCGAGCAGTACTTC.

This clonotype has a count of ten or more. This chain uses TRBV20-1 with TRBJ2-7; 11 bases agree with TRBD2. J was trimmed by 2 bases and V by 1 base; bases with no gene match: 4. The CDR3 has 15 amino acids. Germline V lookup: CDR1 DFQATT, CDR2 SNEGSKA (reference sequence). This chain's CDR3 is CSARVTTSGAYEQYF. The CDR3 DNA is TGCAGTGCTAGAGTTACGACTAGCGGGGCCTACGAGCAGTACTTC.

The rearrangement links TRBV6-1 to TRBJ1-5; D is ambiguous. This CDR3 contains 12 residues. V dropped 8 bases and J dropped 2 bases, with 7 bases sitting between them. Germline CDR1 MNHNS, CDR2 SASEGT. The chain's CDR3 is CASYAGNQPQHF. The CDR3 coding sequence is TGTGCCAGCTATGCGGGCAATCAGCCCCAGCATTTT.

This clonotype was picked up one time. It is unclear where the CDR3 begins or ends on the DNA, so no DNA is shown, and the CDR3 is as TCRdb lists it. CDR3 region: CASSRQGGITGELFFGNTIYF. The rearrangement joins TRBV2 to TRBJ1-3. Per germline, CDR1 SNHLY and CDR2 FYNNEI. The CDR3 spans 21 residues, counting both ends.

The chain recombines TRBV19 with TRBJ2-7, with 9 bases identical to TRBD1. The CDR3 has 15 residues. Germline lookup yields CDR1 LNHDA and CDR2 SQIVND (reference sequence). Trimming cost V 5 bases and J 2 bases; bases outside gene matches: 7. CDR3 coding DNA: TGTGCCAGTAGTTTCACAGGGGGCCTAACCTACGAGCAGTACTTC. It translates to CASSFTGGLTYEQYF.

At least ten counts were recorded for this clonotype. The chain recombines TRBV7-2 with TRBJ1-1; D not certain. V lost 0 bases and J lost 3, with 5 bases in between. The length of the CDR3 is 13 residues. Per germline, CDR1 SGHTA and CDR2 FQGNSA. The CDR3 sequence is CASSLAAYTEAFF. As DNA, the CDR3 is TGTGCCAGCAGCTTAGCTGCATACACTGAAGCTTTCTTT. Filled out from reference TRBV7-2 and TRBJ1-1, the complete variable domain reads GAGVSQSPSNKVTEKGKDVELRCDPISGHTALYWYRQSLGQGLEFLIYFQGNSAPDKSGLPSDRFSAERTGGSVSTLTIQRTQQEDSAVYLCASSLAAYTEAFFGQGTRLTVV.

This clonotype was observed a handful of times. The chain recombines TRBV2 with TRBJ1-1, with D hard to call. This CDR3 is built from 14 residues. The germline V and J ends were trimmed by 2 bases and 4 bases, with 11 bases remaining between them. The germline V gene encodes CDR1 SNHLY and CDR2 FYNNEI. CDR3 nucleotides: TGTGCCAGCAGTGAAACCTCTGCGGGCACTGAAGCTTTCTTT. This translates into CASSETSAGTEAFF. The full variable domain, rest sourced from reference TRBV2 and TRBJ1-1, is EPEVTQTPSHQVTQMGQEVILRCVPISNHLYFYWYRQILGQKVEFLVSFYNNEISEKSEIFDDQFSVERPDGSNFTLKIRSTKLEDSAMYFCASSETSAGTEAFFGQGTRLTVV.

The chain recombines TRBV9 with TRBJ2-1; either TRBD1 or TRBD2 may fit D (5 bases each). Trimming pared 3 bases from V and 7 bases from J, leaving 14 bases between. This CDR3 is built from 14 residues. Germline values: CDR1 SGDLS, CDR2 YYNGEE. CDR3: CASSGGLQTNEQFF. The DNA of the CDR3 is TGTGCCAGCAGCGGGGGGTTGCAGACTAATGAGCAGTTCTTC.

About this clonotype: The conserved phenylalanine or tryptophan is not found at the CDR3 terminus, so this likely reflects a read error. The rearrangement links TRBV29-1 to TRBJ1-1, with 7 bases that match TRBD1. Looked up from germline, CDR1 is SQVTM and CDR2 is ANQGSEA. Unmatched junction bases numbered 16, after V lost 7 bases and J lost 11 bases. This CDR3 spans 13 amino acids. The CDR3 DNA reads TGCAGCGCCCGGACAGGATGGGGCACTTCGGCTTTCTCT. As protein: CSARTGWGTSAFS.